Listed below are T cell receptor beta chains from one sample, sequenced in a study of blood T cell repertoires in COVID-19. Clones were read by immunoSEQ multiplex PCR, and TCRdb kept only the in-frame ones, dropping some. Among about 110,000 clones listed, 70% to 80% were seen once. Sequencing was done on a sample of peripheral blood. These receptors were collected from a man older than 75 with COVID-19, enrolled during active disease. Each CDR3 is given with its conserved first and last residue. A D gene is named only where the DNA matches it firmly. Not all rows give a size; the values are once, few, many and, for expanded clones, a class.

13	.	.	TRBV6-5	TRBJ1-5	CASSYDNNQPQHF	TGTGCCAGCAGTTACGACAACAATCAGCCCCAGCATTTT
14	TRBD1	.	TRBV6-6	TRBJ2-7	CASSYLQGSYEQYF	TGTGCCAGCAGTTACCTACAGGGGTCCTACGAGCAGTACTTC
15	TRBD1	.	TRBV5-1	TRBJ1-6	CASSGPGQGDSPLHF	TGCGCCAGCAGCGGGCCGGGACAGGGTGATTCACCCCTCCACTTT
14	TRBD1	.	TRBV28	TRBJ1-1	CASRQGQPSNEAFF	TGTGCCAGCAGACAGGGACAGCCCTCAAATGAAGCTTTCTTT
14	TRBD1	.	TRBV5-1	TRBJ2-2	CASSEGTGTGELFF	TGCGCCAGCAGCGAAGGGACAGGAACCGGGGAGCTGTTTTTT
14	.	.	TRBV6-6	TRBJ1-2	CASSSADRRYGYTF	TGTGCCAGCAGCTCCGCGGACAGACGCTATGGCTACACCTTC
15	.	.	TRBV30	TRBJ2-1	CAWSWDTSLRNEQFF	TGTGCCTGGAGTTGGGACACCTCCTTGAGGAATGAGCAGTTCTTC
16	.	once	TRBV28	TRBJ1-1	CASSLFRQVSYTEAFF	TGTGCCAGCAGTTTATTCAGGCAGGTCTCCTACACTGAAGCTTTCTTT
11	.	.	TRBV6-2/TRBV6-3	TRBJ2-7	CASSLGAEQYF	TGTGCCAGCAGTTTGGGGGCCGAGCAGTACTTC
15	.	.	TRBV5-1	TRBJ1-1	CASSPDSRGQAEAFF	TGCGCCAGCAGCCCCGACTCCAGGGGTCAGGCTGAAGCTTTCTTT
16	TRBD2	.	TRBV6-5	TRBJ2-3	CASSYFSGSGADTQYF	TGTGCCAGCAGTTACTTTAGCGGGAGTGGAGCAGATACGCAGTATTTT
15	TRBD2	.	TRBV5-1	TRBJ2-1	CASSGGTSGRREQFF	TGCGCCAGCAGCGGCGGGACTAGCGGGAGAAGGGAGCAGTTCTTC
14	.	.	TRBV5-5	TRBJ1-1	CASSLGRGLAEAFF	TGTGCCAGCAGCCTCGGACGGGGTCTAGCTGAAGCTTTCTTT
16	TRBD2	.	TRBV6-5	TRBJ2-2	CASSYGLAGDTGELFF	TGTGCCAGCAGTTACGGGCTAGCGGGAGACACCGGGGAGCTGTTTTTT
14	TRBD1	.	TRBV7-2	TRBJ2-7	CASSSVDREYEQYF	TGTGCCAGCAGCTCTGTCGACAGGGAATACGAGCAGTACTTC
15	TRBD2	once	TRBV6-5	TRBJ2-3	CASSYQTSGTDTQYF	TGTGCCAGCAGTTACCAGACTAGCGGCACAGATACGCAGTATTTT
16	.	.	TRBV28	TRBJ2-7	CASSLFPPGAAYEQYF	TGTGCCAGCAGTTTATTCCCCCCTGGGGCAGCCTACGAGCAGTACTTC
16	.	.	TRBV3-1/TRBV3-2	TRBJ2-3	CASSFGLPVGTDTQYF	TGTGCCAGCAGCTTTGGACTCCCCGTTGGCACAGATACGCAGTATTTT
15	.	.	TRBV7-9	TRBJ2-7	CASSLERTGSYEQYF	TGTGCCAGCAGCTTAGAGCGGACCGGCTCCTACGAGCAGTACTTC
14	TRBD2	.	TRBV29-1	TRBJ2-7	CSVVGLAGSYEQYF	TGCAGCGTTGTGGGACTAGCGGGATCCTACGAGCAGTACTTC
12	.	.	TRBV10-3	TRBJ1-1	CATGGQANEAFF	TGTGCCACCGGTGGACAAGCAAATGAAGCTTTCTTT
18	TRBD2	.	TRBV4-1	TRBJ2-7	CASSQEASLAGEAYEQYF	TGCGCCAGCAGCCAAGAGGCCTCCCTAGCGGGAGAGGCCTACGAGCAGTACTTC
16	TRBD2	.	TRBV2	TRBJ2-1	CASKFGGEMGYNEQFF	TGTGCCAGCAAATTTGGGGGGGAGATGGGGTACAATGAGCAGTTCTTC
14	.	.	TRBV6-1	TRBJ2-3	CASSEAGPQDTQYF	TGTGCCAGCAGTGAAGCGGGCCCTCAGGATACGCAGTATTTT
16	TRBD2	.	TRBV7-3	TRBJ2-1	CASSPGLAGNNNEQFF	TGTGCCAGCAGCCCCGGACTAGCGGGAAATAACAATGAGCAGTTCTTC
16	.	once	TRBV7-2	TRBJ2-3	CASSSGSGRSTDTQYF	TGTGCCAGCAGCTCTGGTTCAGGGAGGAGCACAGATACGCAGTATTTT
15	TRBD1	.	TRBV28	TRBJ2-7	CASSPTGTGGYEQYF	TGTGCCAGCAGTCCGACCGGGACAGGGGGCTACGAGCAGTACTTC
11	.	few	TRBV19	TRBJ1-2	CATENRVGYTF	TGTGCCACCGAGAACAGGGTTGGCTACACCTTC